The clone carrying this TCR beta chain came up once. The antigen is not known. These data come from a study of cytomegalovirus exposure and HLA in healthy donors. 60 Vbeta and 13 Jbeta primers were used in PCR. The table came from immunoSEQ multiplex PCR; TCRdb's copy has only in-frame clones and leaves some out. Among around 160,000 clones listed, roughly 84% were seen once. Study-level findings and limits: Overall, under 200 TCR beta chains were annotated as cytomegalovirus-associated. TRBV6-2, TRBV6-3 and some other V segments were excluded as indistinguishable.

CDR1 and CDR2 from the germline V gene are SGHRS and YFSETQ. V shed 4 bases and J shed 6 bases, with 22 bases lying between them. This CDR3 is 17 amino acids long. The sequencing input was PBMCs. The chain links TRBV5-1 to TRBJ2-2; D is perhaps TRBD2 (5 bases). The sequence derives from a young woman in good health and CMV-seronegative. CDR3 loop: CASSRRGSEIGSGELFF. The CDR3 DNA reads TGCGCCAGCAGCCGCCGCGGTAGCGAGATAGGTTCCGGGGAGCTGTTTTTT.